This T cell receptor beta chain originates from a study of T cells in Graves' hyperthyroidism and ophthalmopathy. Turning to the study itself: Before treatment of any kind, peripheral blood was taken at initial diagnosis. Regarding the study as a whole: Most clonotypes expanded in thyroid above 0.001 were likewise present in blood.

Trimming left V 6 bases short and J 0 bases short, with 14 bases between. Looked up from germline, CDR1 is LNHDA and CDR2 is SQIVND (reference sequence). The CDR3 covers 15 residues. Researchers took RNA transcripts and amplified the TCR beta CDR3 regions from them. First-round RT-PCR with HTBI primers amplified the TCR CDR3 region. TCRdb re-called the multiplex PCR reads with MiXCR, one entry per CDR3 protein. The table lists some 740,000 distinct CDR3 sequences, 14% of them singletons, with 10% in the top ten. Extraction of PBMCs used under 13 ml of fresh peripheral blood. A few counts support this clonotype. The antigen is not known.

The rearrangement joins TRBV19 to TRBJ1-1; D might be TRBD1 (5 bases). The clonotype originates from a woman aged 18-35 years with Graves' hyperthyroidism. The sample comprised blood. The CDR3 coding sequence is TGTGCCAGTAGGACAAGGGACGTTCTGAACACTGAAGCTTTCTTT. It is translated as CASRTRDVLNTEAFF.